This TCR beta chain was sequenced for a study of blood T cell repertoires in COVID-19. Study-level information: The United States, Italy and Spain supplied acute and convalescent COVID-19 samples.

The CDR3 spans 14 residues. CDR1 and CDR2 from the germline V gene are SEHNR and FQNEAQ (reference sequence). V dropped 6 bases and J dropped 1 base, with 12 bases sitting between them. Authors' processing steps: Amplification of reference gene primers was used by the study to estimate nucleated cell counts. The data were produced by immunoSEQ multiplex PCR, yet TCRdb's version contains in-frame clones alone and is incomplete. V and J calls plus clone size are reproduced from that table; the DNA served to infer D and trimming. The table has fewer than 450,000 clones, 88% seen once. Enrollees, about 18 to 89 years old, lived in roughly 24 US areas. Cohorts were based on clinical histories the participants reported.

The specimen was PBMCs or T cells enriched from blood (not recorded which). The rearrangement joins TRBV7-9 to TRBJ1-1; tentatively, D is TRBD1 (5 bases). The source of this sequence is a woman aged 40 to 49 with acute COVID-19. The CDR3 region has the DNA TGTGCCAGCAGTCCCCGCGGGGGGAACACTGAAGCTTTCTTT. Encoded protein: CASSPRGGNTEAFF.